This T cell receptor (beta chain) came from a study of Ad26.COV2.S vaccination and SARS-CoV-2 variants. In the case of this clone: As yet, its antigen is unknown.

Whole-study results and caveats: Among vaccine recipients, spike-specific TCR breadth exceeded that of placebo recipients. From the TCR breadth and depth analyses, total T cell responses may have been underestimated.

V lost 7 bases and J 0 bases, leaving 10 bases between the germline ends. The CDR3 runs 13 residues. Germline loops: CDR1 LNHDA, CDR2 SQIVND (reference sequence). Specified treatment: roughly 19 received Ad26.COV2.S at low or high dose, single or two shots; roughly five received placebo; per-sample allocation not given. Vaccine and placebo recipients were sampled on day 63 after the first injection. Produced via immunoSEQ multiplex PCR; TCRdb's table is partial and in-frame only. The data hold hundreds of thousands of clones, with roughly 90% observed a single time. The gene calls are TRBV19 and TRBJ2-7; no clear D gene. Specimen: peripheral blood, collected in a trial of Ad26.COV2.S vaccine versus placebo. This receptor was taken from a person between 18 and 65 years old who received the Ad26.COV2.S COVID-19 vaccine or a placebo. CDR3 DNA sequence: TGTGCCAGTACCGCGCGGAACTCCTACGAGCAGTACTTC. It codes for CASTARNSYEQYF.